This T cell receptor (beta chain) is from a study of cytomegalovirus exposure and HLA in healthy donors. Trimming took 5 bases from V and 8 from J, leaving 24 bases between them. This CDR3 contains 16 residues. CDR1 and CDR2 (germline): MDHEN, SYDVKM. With respect to this clone: Its antigen remains unidentified.

The study's findings and limits: Most CMV-associated TCR beta chains were later found to appear HLA-restricted. For presence/absence analyses, sequencing depth was assumed to be roughly uniform across donors. Being indistinguishable, some V segments were excluded, TRBV6-2 and TRBV6-3 among them. TCR sequences were mostly rare, though some public TCRs occurred in many donors.

Both 60 Vbeta primers and 13 Jbeta primers went into the PCR. TCRdb's copy holds only in-frame clones and misses some; the assay was immunoSEQ multiplex PCR. The table for this sample gives tens of thousands of clones. The sequencing input was PBMCs. The V gene is TRBV28, the J gene TRBJ1-2; D unclear. The sequence derives from a woman aged 40 to 50 in good health and CMV-seropositive. The CDR3 DNA is TGTGCCAGCAGTGGTCAAATAGGGAGAACAGCAAGAGGCTACACCTTC. Its translation is CASSGQIGRTARGYTF.